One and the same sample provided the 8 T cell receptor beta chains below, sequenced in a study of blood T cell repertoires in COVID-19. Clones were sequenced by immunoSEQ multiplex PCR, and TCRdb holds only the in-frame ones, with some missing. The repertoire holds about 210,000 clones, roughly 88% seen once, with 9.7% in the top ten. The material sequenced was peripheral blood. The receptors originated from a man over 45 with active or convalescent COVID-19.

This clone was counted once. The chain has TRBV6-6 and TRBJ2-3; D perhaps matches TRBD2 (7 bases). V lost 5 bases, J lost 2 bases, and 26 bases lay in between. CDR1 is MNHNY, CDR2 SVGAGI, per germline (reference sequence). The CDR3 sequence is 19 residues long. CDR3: CASSPQRGAPDLLTDTQYF. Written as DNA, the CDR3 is TGTGCCAGCAGTCCCCAACGGGGGGCTCCCGACCTCCTCACAGATACGCAGTATTTT.

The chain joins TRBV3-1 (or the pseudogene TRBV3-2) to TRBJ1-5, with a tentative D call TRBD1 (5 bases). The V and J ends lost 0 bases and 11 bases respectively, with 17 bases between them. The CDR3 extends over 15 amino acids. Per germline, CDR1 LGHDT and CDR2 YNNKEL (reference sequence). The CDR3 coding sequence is TGTGCCAGCAGCCAAGATTGGGCAGGGAGGGGAGCCCAGCATTTT. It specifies CASSQDWAGRGAQHF.

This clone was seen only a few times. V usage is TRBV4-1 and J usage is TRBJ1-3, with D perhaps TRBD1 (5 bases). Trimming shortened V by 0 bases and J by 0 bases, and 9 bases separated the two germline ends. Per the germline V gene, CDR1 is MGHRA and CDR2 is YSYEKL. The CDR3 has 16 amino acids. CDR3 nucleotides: TGCGCCAGCAGCCAAGATTGGGGCCGCTCTGGAAACACCATATATTTT. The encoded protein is CASSQDWGRSGNTIYF.

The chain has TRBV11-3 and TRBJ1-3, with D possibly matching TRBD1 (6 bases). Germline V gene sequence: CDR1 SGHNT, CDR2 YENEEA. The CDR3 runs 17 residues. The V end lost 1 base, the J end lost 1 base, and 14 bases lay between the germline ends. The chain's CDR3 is CASSLGSGRGSGNTIYF. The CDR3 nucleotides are TGTGCCAGCAGCTTAGGTTCGGGCAGGGGATCTGGAAACACCATATATTTT.

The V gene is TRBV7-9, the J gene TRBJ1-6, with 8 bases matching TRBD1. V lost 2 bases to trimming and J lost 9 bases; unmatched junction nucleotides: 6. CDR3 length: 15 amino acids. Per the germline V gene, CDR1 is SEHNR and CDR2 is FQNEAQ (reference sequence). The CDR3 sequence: CASSLLQGASSPLHF. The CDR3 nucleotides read TGTGCCAGCAGCTTACTTCAGGGGGCGAGTTCACCCCTCCACTTT.

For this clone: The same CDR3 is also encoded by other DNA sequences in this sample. The CDR3 nucleotides are TGTGCCAGCAGTTTGAGCGGCTACGAGCAGTACTTC. It specifies CASSLSGYEQYF. This chain joins TRBV28 and TRBJ2-7, with TRBD2 as a possible D gene (5 bases). Germline values: CDR1 MDHEN, CDR2 SYDVKM. The CDR3 has 12 amino acids. Deletions cut 3 bases from V and 3 bases from J, with 6 bases between.

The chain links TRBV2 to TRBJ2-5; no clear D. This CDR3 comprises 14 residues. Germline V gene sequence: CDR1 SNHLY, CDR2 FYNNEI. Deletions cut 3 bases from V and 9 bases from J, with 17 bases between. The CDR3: CASSEATPPESQYF. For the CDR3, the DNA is TGTGCCAGCAGTGAGGCGACTCCCCCGGAGTCCCAGTACTTC. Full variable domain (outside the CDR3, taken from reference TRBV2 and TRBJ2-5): EPEVTQTPSHQVTQMGQEVILRCVPISNHLYFYWYRQILGQKVEFLVSFYNNEISEKSEIFDDQFSVERPDGSNFTLKIRSTKLEDSAMYFCASSEATPPESQYFGPGTRLLVL.

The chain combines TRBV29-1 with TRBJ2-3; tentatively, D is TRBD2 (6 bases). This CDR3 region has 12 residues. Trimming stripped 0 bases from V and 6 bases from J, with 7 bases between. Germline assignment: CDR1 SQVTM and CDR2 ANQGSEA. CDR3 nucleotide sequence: TGCAGCGTTGAAGATCGGGGGGATACGCAGTATTTT. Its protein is CSVEDRGDTQYF.